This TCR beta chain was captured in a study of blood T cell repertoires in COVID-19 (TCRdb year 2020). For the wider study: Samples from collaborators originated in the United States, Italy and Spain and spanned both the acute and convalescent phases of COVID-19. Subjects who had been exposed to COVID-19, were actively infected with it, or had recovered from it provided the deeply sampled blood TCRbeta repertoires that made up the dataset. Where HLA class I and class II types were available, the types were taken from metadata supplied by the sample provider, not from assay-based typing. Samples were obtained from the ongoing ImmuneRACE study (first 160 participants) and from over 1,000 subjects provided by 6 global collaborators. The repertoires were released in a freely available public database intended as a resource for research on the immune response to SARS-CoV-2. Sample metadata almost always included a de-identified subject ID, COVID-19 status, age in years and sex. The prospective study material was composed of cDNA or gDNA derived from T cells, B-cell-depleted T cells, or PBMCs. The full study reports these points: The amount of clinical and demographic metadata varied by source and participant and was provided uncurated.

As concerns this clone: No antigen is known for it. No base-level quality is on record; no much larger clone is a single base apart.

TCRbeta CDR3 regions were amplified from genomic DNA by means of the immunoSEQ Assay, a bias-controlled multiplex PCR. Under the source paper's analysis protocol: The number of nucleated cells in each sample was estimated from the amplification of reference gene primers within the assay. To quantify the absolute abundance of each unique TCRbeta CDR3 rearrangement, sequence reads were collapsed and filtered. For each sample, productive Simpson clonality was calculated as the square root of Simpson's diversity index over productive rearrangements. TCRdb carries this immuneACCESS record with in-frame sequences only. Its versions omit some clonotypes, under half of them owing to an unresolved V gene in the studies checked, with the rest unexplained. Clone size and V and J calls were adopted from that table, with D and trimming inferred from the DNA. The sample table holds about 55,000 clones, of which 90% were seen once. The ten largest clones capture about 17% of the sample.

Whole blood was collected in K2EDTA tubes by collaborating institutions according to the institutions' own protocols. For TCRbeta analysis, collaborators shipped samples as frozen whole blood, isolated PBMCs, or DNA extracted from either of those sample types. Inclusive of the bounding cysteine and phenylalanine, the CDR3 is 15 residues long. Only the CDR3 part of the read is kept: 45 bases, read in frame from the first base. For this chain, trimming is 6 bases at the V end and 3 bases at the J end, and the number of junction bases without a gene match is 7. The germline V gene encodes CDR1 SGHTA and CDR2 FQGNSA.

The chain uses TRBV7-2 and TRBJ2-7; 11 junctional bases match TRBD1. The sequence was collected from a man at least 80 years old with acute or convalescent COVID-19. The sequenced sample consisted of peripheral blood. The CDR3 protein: CASSPVGTGGYEQYF. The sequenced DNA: TGTGCCAGCAGTCCAGTGGGGACAGGGGGCTACGAGCAGTACTTC. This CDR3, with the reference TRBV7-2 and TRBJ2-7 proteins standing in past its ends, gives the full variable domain GAGVSQSPSNKVTEKGKDVELRCDPISGHTALYWYRQSLGQGLEFLIYFQGNSAPDKSGLPSDRFSAERTGGSVSTLTIQRTQQEDSAVYLCASSPVGTGGYEQYFGPGTRLTVT.